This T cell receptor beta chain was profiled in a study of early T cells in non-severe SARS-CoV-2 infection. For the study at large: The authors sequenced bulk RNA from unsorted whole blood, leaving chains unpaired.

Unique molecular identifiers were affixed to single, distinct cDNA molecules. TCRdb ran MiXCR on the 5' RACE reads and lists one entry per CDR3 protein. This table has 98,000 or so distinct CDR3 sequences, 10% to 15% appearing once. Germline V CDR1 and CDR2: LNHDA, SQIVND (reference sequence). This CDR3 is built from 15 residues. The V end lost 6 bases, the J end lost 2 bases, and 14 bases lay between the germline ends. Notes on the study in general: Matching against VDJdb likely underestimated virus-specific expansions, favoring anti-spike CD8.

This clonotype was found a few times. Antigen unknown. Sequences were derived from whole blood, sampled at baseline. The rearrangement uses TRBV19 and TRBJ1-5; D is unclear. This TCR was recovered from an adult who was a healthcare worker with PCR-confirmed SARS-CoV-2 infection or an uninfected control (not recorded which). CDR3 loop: CASRLEVQRNQPQHF. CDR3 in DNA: TGTGCCAGTAGGCTGGAGGTACAGCGCAATCAGCCCCAGCATTTT.